This T cell receptor beta chain was sequenced in a study of breast tumors, draining lymph nodes, adjacent tissues. Overall study results and limits: Tumor TCR diversity was below lymph nodes but above nontumor tissue. Most tumor T cells seemingly derive from lymph node, then expand in tumor.

This clonotype was counted ten times or more. Its antigen remains unknown. TCRdb reprocessed the multiplex PCR reads via MiXCR and lists one record per CDR3 protein. This table has approximately 190,000 distinct CDR3 sequences, approximately 30% appearing once. The CDR3 length is 16 residues. Germline trimming cut 5 bases from V and 3 bases from J; bases unmatched to any gene: 5. CDR1 MNHEY and CDR2 SVGEGT come from the germline V gene. Breast cancer patients provided tissue from their axillary draining lymph nodes. The clonotype was recovered from a female donor with breast cancer. Some clones in this sample may be carry-over from other donors' samples. This chain uses TRBV6-2 or TRBV6-3 with TRBJ2-7; 15 nucleotides match TRBD2. Sequencing input: axillary lymph node tissue. The DNA for the CDR3 is TGTGCCAGCAGTCCGGGACTAGCGGGAGGTCGCTACGAGCAGTACTTC. Protein product: CASSPGLAGGRYEQYF.